Shown below are 29 T cell receptor beta chains from a single sample sequenced in a study of Graves' ophthalmopathy and Graves' hyperthyroidism. The study amplified TCR beta CDR3 regions using RNA transcripts. Following a first-round RT-PCR that used HTBI primers, a second-round multiplex PCR was carried out. TCRdb processed the multiplex PCR reads anew with MiXCR; each CDR3 protein has one entry. The sample comprises roughly 400,000 distinct CDR3 sequences, approximately 15% of which are singletons, and roughly 7% rests with the top ten. Sequenced: peripheral blood. The source is a woman aged 18-29 years with stable Graves' hyperthyroidism.

This chain connects TRBV6-5 to TRBJ2-7; 9 bases agree with TRBD1. Trimming at V came to 1 base and at J to 4 bases, leaving 5 bases not matched to a gene. The length of the CDR3 is 15 residues. In germline, CDR1 is MNHEY, CDR2 SVGAGI. CDR3 sequence reads: CASSYYRTGEYEQYF. The CDR3 region has the DNA TGTGCCAGCAGTTACTATCGGACAGGGGAATACGAGCAGTACTTC.

This clonotype was counted ten times or more. The chain recombines TRBV19 with TRBJ2-7; 9 bases line up with TRBD1. Germline CDR1 LNHDA, CDR2 SQIVND (reference sequence). The CDR3 extends over 15 amino acids. V lost 3 bases, J lost 6 bases, and 9 bases stayed unmatched. The CDR3 nucleotides read TGTGCCAGTAGTATCAACTCGGGACAGGGCGTCGAGCAGTACTTC. Amino acid sequence: CASSINSGQGVEQYF.

There are many counts of this clonotype. The chain couples TRBV14 to TRBJ2-7; no firm D call. CDR3 length: 13 amino acids. The germline CDR1 and CDR2 sequences are SGHDN and FVKESK. V was cut by 5 bases and J by 6 bases, with 14 bases left in between. CDR3 nucleotide sequence: TGTGCCAGCAGCTACAGACGGCTAGGCGAGCAGTACTTC. Protein: CASSYRRLGEQYF.

This clonotype was observed at least ten times. This chain joins TRBV27 and TRBJ1-5, with 8 bases lining up with TRBD1. Germline CDR1 is MNHEY and CDR2 is SMNVEV (reference sequence). The CDR3 totals 14 residues. The ends lost 1 base at V and 5 bases at J; junction bases unmatched: 1. CDR3 sequence (DNA): TGTGCCAGCAGTTTATACAGGGGGTATCAGCCCCAGCATTTT. This codes for CASSLYRGYQPQHF.

In its sample, this clonotype was seen many times. The chain recombines TRBV9 with TRBJ1-2; 9 positions match TRBD1. The CDR3 length is 18 residues. Germline values: CDR1 SGDLS, CDR2 YYNGEE. J gave up 4 bases and V 0 bases, and 13 bases lay outside the gene matches. The CDR3 protein is CASSVGDGGTGWTYGYTF. The CDR3 DNA sequence: TGTGCCAGCAGCGTAGGCGACGGAGGGACAGGGTGGACCTATGGCTACACCTTC.

V and J are TRBV3-1 and TRBJ2-3; D not resolved. Trimming pared 0 bases from V and 6 bases from J, leaving 10 bases between. CDR1 LGHDT and CDR2 YNNKEL come from the germline V gene (reference sequence). The CDR3 extends over 14 amino acids. DNA for the CDR3: TGTGCCAGCAGCCAAGATCGGGCTTGGGATACGCAGTATTTT. This sequence encodes CASSQDRAWDTQYF.

In this sample, this clonotype turned up many times. The rearrangement uses TRBV4-2 and TRBJ1-5, with D maybe TRBD1 (6 bases). The CDR3 consists of 15 residues. Trimming pared 0 bases from V and 2 bases from J, leaving 8 bases between. Germline V CDR1 and CDR2: LGHNA, YNFKEQ. CDR3 protein: CASSQDSGGNQPQHF. DNA of the CDR3: TGTGCCAGCAGCCAAGATTCAGGGGGCAATCAGCCCCAGCATTTT.

Only a few counts were recorded for this clonotype. A clone one base away is much larger, so this may be a read error. The genes are TRBV19 and TRBJ1-1; TRBD1 agrees at 7 bases. This CDR3 comprises 14 residues. CDR1 and CDR2 (germline): LNHDA, SQIVND (reference sequence). The CDR3 protein is CASRKETGIPEACF. CDR3 nucleotide sequence: TGTGCCAGTCGAAAAGAGACAGGGATCCCTGAAGCTTGCTTT.

This clonotype was counted ten times or more. The V gene is TRBV29-1, the J gene TRBJ1-1; tentative D call: TRBD1 (5 bases). Germline CDR1 is SQVTM and CDR2 is ANQGSEA. The CDR3 runs to 10 residues. V was clipped by 6 bases and J by 8 bases, with 10 bases between them. The DNA for the CDR3 is TGCAGCGTCCGAAACAGGGAAGCTTTCTTT. It encodes CSVRNREAFF.

This clonotype was detected only a few times. V and J are TRBV6-5 and TRBJ2-7; 7 nucleotides line up with TRBD2. There are 14 residues in the CDR3. CDR1 MNHEY and CDR2 SVGAGI come from the germline V gene. The junction had 3 bases not matched to a gene; V was cut back by 1 base and J by 3 bases. The CDR3 DNA sequence: TGTGCCAGCAGTTACTGGGGGGGAAACTACGAGCAGTACTTC. The encoded protein is CASSYWGGNYEQYF.

Concerning this clonotype itself: A read error may explain this, as a much larger clone is one base away. The chain employs TRBV12-3 or TRBV12-4 and TRBJ1-5; D ambiguous. The CDR3 is 14 amino acids. The CDR3 loop is CASSLGVINRPQHF. The CDR3 nucleotides read TGTGCCAGCAGTTTAGGAGTAATCAATCGGCCCCAGCATTTT.

This clonotype was counted many times. The junction departs from the called germline gene at one end, perhaps through a read error. J is TRBJ1-6 and V is TRBV7-7; the match to TRBD1 covers 8 bases. The CDR3 consists of 15 residues. Germline CDR1 and CDR2: SSHAT and FNYEAQ (reference sequence). In DNA, the CDR3 is TGTGCTAGCAGCTTAAGGACAGGGAACAATTCACCCCTCCACTTT. This sequence encodes CASSLRTGNNSPLHF.

This clonotype was detected a few times. Just one base apart from a much larger clone, this may be a read error. The V and J genes are TRBV20-1 and TRBJ1-2, with no clear D. This CDR3 has 12 amino acids. Trimming removed 8 bases from V and 0 bases from J, with 10 bases in between. The germline gives CDR1 DFQATT, CDR2 SNEGSKA (reference sequence). In DNA form, the CDR3 reads TGCAGTTCTTGGGCCCCTAACTATGGCTACACCTTC. It encodes CSSWAPNYGYTF.

The table lists this clonotype with many counts. The chain employs TRBV6-1 and TRBJ1-2, with D possibly being TRBD1 (6 bases). Germline-derived CDR1 and CDR2 are MNHNS and SASEGT. V lost 3 bases, J lost 8 bases, and 13 bases lay in between. This CDR3 contains 13 residues. Written as DNA, the CDR3 is TGTGCCAGCAGTGACCCAGGGGCTGGGGGCTACACCTTC. It translates to CASSDPGAGGYTF.

This clonotype was counted ten times or more. This sequence joins TRBV27 and TRBJ2-7; 9 bases align to TRBD1. J lost 5 bases, V lost 2 bases, and 4 bases had no gene match. Germline V CDR1 and CDR2: MNHEY, SMNVEV (reference sequence). The CDR3 is 14 amino acids. For the CDR3, the DNA is TGTGCCAGCAGTTTAGGGACAGGGAACCACGAGCAGTACTTC. Protein product: CASSLGTGNHEQYF.

This clonotype was seen repeatedly, ten times or more. The chain carries TRBV6-1 and TRBJ1-1; 7 positions agree with TRBD1. CDR3 size: 15 residues. CDR1 and CDR2 from the germline V gene are MNHNS and SASEGT. J gave up 7 bases and V 6 bases, and 14 bases lay outside the gene matches. CDR3 DNA sequence: TGTGCCAGCAGAGTCTCCACTACAGGGGCGAATGAAGCTTTCTTT. The encoded protein is CASRVSTTGANEAFF.

This clonotype was observed many times. The chain has TRBV28 and TRBJ1-2; 8 nucleotides line up with TRBD1. The CDR3 loop spans 13 amino acids. The germline V gene encodes CDR1 MDHEN and CDR2 SYDVKM. Losses at the gene ends were 5 bases for V and 7 bases for J; bases not matched to a gene: 6. The CDR3 loop is CASSGRGRLGYTF. The CDR3 coding sequence is TGTGCCAGCAGTGGCAGGGGGCGCCTTGGCTACACCTTC.

In its sample, this clonotype was seen many times. The rearrangement joins TRBV5-1 to TRBJ1-2, with D possibly matching TRBD1 (6 bases). The ends were cut back, 4 bases at V and 4 bases at J, with 17 bases in the middle. This CDR3 spans 15 amino acids. The germline CDR1 and CDR2 sequences are SGHRS and YFSETQ. CDR3 DNA sequence: TGCGCCAGCAGCACCGGACAGCCTGGTCTCTATGGCTACACCTTC. Protein sequence: CASSTGQPGLYGYTF.

This clonotype came up many times. The chain uses TRBV19 and TRBJ1-5, with D uncertain. Trimming shortened V by 7 bases and J by 4 bases, and 20 bases separated the two germline ends. This CDR3 spans 16 amino acids. Per germline, CDR1 LNHDA and CDR2 SQIVND (reference sequence). The CDR3: CASIKYAGKSNQPQHF. The CDR3, as DNA: TGTGCCAGTATCAAATACGCGGGCAAGAGTAATCAGCCCCAGCATTTT.

In this sample, this clonotype turned up many times. CDR3 amino acids: CASSIGGTDHYEQYF. The CDR3 coding sequence is TGTGCCAGTAGTATAGGGGGGACCGATCACTACGAGCAGTACTTC. This sequence joins TRBV19 and TRBJ2-7; D is possibly TRBD1 or TRBD2 (5 bases each). Trimming removed 1 base at V and 3 bases at J, with 13 bases between. Germline V gene data show CDR1 as LNHDA and CDR2 as SQIVND (reference sequence). The CDR3 totals 15 residues.

This clonotype has at least ten counts. The chain couples TRBV6-2 or TRBV6-3 to TRBJ1-5; D uncertain. Trimming took 0 bases from V and 5 from J, leaving 8 bases between them. The CDR3 contains 14 residues. Germline V gene data show CDR1 as MNHEY and CDR2 as SVGEGT. The DNA of the CDR3 is TGTGCCAGCAGTTACTCGAATTCGTATCAGCCCCAGCATTTT. Translating gives CASSYSNSYQPQHF.

This clonotype came up many times. This rearrangement joins TRBV5-1 to TRBJ1-2; D might be TRBD1 (5 bases). This CDR3 is 15 amino acids long. Germline CDR1 reads SGHRS; CDR2 reads YFSETQ. Trimming pared 1 base from V and 10 bases from J, leaving 20 bases between. The DNA of the CDR3 is TGCGCCAGCAGCTTGACGAGGGGCAAGGGATCCTACTACACCTTC. It is translated as CASSLTRGKGSYYTF.

This clonotype was recorded at least ten times. This chain links TRBV25-1 with TRBJ2-7; tentative D call: TRBD1 (5 bases). Germline V gives CDR1 MGHDK, CDR2 SYGVNS. This CDR3 contains 13 residues. Trimming cost V 8 bases and J 2 bases, with 13 bases left between them. CDR3 nucleotides: TGTGCCAGCGGAAGGGGCGCCCCCTACGAGCAGTACTTC. This encodes CASGRGAPYEQYF.

There are a few counts of this clonotype. The rearrangement uses TRBV20-1 and TRBJ1-2; TRBD1 agrees at 10 bases. This CDR3 has 14 residues. Germline V gene lookup returns CDR1 DFQATT and CDR2 SNEGSKA (reference sequence). J lost 7 bases, V lost 0 bases, and 5 bases had no gene match. The CDR3 here is CSARETGGLAGYTF. Written as DNA, the CDR3 is TGCAGTGCTAGAGAGACAGGGGGCTTGGCTGGCTACACCTTC.

The rearrangement uses TRBV7-2 and TRBJ2-7; D perhaps matches TRBD1 (5 bases). Germline loops: CDR1 SGHTA, CDR2 FQGNSA. The CDR3 has 13 residues. With 3 bases removed from V and 7 bases from J, the gap between germline ends came to 13 bases. The CDR3 reads CASSLVGDGEQYF. In nucleotides, the CDR3 is TGTGCCAGCAGCTTGGTAGGGGATGGTGAGCAGTACTTC.

The V and J genes are TRBV28 and TRBJ2-7, with TRBD1 matching over 11 bases. Germline V lookup: CDR1 MDHEN, CDR2 SYDVKM. This CDR3 has 16 residues. The V gene end was trimmed by 6 bases and the J gene end by 3 bases; junction bases not matched to a gene: 10. The CDR3 DNA sequence: TGTGCCAGCAGAGCAACCGGGACAGGGGGAATCTACGAGCAGTACGTC. Its translation: CASRATGTGGIYEQYV.

The chain links TRBV6-1 to TRBJ2-7; D call uncertain. Trimming removed 4 bases at V and 0 bases at J, with 10 bases between. This CDR3 is built from 14 residues. Per germline, CDR1 MNHNS and CDR2 SASEGT. CDR3: CASSVPDLSYEQYF. DNA of the CDR3: TGTGCCAGCAGTGTTCCAGATCTCTCCTACGAGCAGTACTTC.

Many counts were recorded for this clonotype. The chain joins TRBV12-3 or TRBV12-4 to TRBJ2-5, with D unclear. The CDR3 runs 14 residues. Trimming took off 5 bases at V and 4 bases at J, with 14 bases between the two ends. The CDR3, as DNA: TGTGCCAGCAGTCCCCCGGAGCAGCGAGAGACCCAGTACTTC. Its translation: CASSPPEQRETQYF.

This clonotype was observed at least ten times. The rearrangement uses TRBV4-1 and TRBJ1-6; D remains unclear. Germline values: CDR1 MGHRA, CDR2 YSYEKL. V dropped 0 bases and J dropped 5 bases, with 11 bases sitting between them. The length of the CDR3 is 16 residues. CDR3 nucleotide sequence: TGCGCCAGCAGCCAAGATTACGGCAATAATAATTCACCCCTCCACTTT. It yields the protein CASSQDYGNNNSPLHF.